The clone carrying this TCR beta chain was picked up many times. This record belongs to a study of T cells in Graves' hyperthyroidism and ophthalmopathy. V shed 7 bases and J shed 3 bases, with 12 bases lying between them. The CDR3 sequence is 13 residues long. The V gene's germline CDR1 is SGHRS and CDR2 YFSETQ. TCR beta CDR3 regions were amplified from RNA transcripts. Researchers ran a first-round RT-PCR on the TCR CDR3 using the HTBI primer set. Each CDR3 protein is one row after TCRdb ran MiXCR on the multiplex PCR reads. The data hold fewer than 250,000 distinct CDR3 sequences, with 16% observed a single time.

This receptor was identified in a young woman with Graves' ophthalmopathy. The specimen was blood. The chain couples TRBV5-1 to TRBJ2-3; maybe TRBD2 (6 bases). CDR3 DNA: TGCGCCAGCCGTGAGCGGGCAACAGATACGCAGTATTTT. Translation: CASRERATDTQYF.